The 24 T cell receptor beta chains presented below share a single source sample, sequenced in a study of blood T cell repertoires in COVID-19. Generated by immunoSEQ multiplex PCR, the TCRdb table keeps only in-frame clones and is missing some. Of 85,000 to 130,000 clones in the sample, roughly 90% were seen once. The sample taken for sequencing was peripheral blood. These receptors were obtained from a human donor in a cohort sampled during active COVID-19.

This sequence joins TRBV19 and TRBJ1-1, with 7 bases lining up with TRBD1. V lost 8 bases to trimming and J lost 6 bases; unmatched junction nucleotides: 9. The CDR3 extends over 13 amino acids. The V gene's germline CDR1 is LNHDA and CDR2 SQIVND (reference sequence). This CDR3 is CASAGQWVAEAFF. The CDR3 DNA sequence: TGTGCCAGTGCGGGACAGTGGGTCGCTGAAGCTTTCTTT.

This rearrangement joins TRBV20-1 to TRBJ2-5, with D perhaps matching TRBD2 (5 bases). The germline gives CDR1 DFQATT, CDR2 SNEGSKA (reference sequence). The V end lost 3 bases, the J end lost 3 bases, and 11 bases lay between the germline ends. The CDR3 runs 13 residues. Written as DNA, the CDR3 is TGCAGTGCTAGTGAGGACTTTAAAGAGACCCAGTACTTC. Its protein is CSASEDFKETQYF.

The chain employs TRBV11-2 and TRBJ2-1; D gene unclear. In germline, CDR1 is SGHAT, CDR2 FQNNGV. The CDR3 length is 12 residues. Deletions cut 5 bases from V and 12 bases from J, with 14 bases between. Here the CDR3 reads CASSALGRGQFF. CDR3 bases: TGTGCCAGCAGCGCGCTAGGCCGTGGGCAGTTCTTC.

The rearrangement uses TRBV19 and TRBJ1-1; the D is unclear. In germline, CDR1 is LNHDA, CDR2 SQIVND (reference sequence). V dropped 5 bases and J dropped 4 bases, with 8 bases sitting between them. The CDR3 extends over 12 amino acids. The CDR3 loop reads CASSGESTEAFF. Here the CDR3 DNA reads TGTGCCAGTAGTGGGGAGAGCACTGAAGCTTTCTTT.

The genes are TRBV28 and TRBJ2-7, with a tentative D call TRBD1 (5 bases). CDR3 length equals 15 residues. Germline loops: CDR1 MDHEN, CDR2 SYDVKM. The V and J ends lost 7 bases and 2 bases respectively, with 18 bases between them. CDR3 sequence (DNA): TGTGCCAGCAAACGGATCAACGCCAGGGCCTACGAGCAGTACTTC. It is translated as CASKRINARAYEQYF. The full variable domain, in which reference TRBV28 and TRBJ2-7 provide the parts outside the CDR3, is DVKVTQSSRYLVKRTGEKVFLECVQDMDHENMFWYRQDPGLGLRLIYFSYDVKMKEKGDIPEGYSVSREKKERFSLILESASTNQTSMYLCASKRINARAYEQYFGPGTRLTVT.

This clone was seen only once. The V call is TRBV25-1, the J call TRBJ2-1; TRBD2 aligns across 10 bases. The V segment lost 4 bases and the J segment 7 bases; nucleotides outside the gene matches: 16. Germline V gene data show CDR1 as MGHDK and CDR2 as SYGVNS. CDR3 length: 18 residues. This CDR3 is CASSGGGEREGRINEQFF. In DNA form, the CDR3 reads TGTGCCAGCAGTGGGGGGGGTGAGCGGGAGGGCCGGATAAATGAGCAGTTCTTC. The whole variable domain, filled in from reference TRBV25-1 and TRBJ2-1, reads EADIYQTPRYLVIGTGKKITLECSQTMGHDKMYWYQQDPGMELHLIHYSYGVNSTEKGDLSSESTVSRIRTEHFPLTLESARPSHTSQYLCASSGGGEREGRINEQFFGPGTRLTVL.

The chain joins TRBV6-6 to TRBJ2-1; 10 bases fit TRBD1. The CDR3 has 14 amino acids. With 11 bases clipped from V and 8 bases from J, the junction kept 12 bases outside the gene matches. The V gene's germline CDR1 is MNHNY and CDR2 SVGAGI (reference sequence). CDR3 protein: CACDGQGVLYEQFF. In DNA form, the CDR3 reads TGTGCCTGCGACGGACAGGGGGTCTTGTATGAGCAGTTCTTC.

This chain uses TRBV6-6 with TRBJ1-5; possible D gene TRBD1, 5 bases. The germline V gene encodes CDR1 MNHNY and CDR2 SVGAGI (reference sequence). V was cut by 5 bases and J by 15 bases, with 14 bases left in between. This CDR3 is built from 11 residues. CDR3 sequence (DNA): TGTGCCAGCAGTCCGGGACCGGGGGTGCATTTT. Its protein is CASSPGPGVHF.

The genes are TRBV29-1 and TRBJ1-1, with a weak D call TRBD1 (5 bases). The CDR3 sequence is 14 residues long. V was shortened by 4 bases and J by 3 bases, with 15 bases between the two germline ends. Germline assignment: CDR1 SQVTM and CDR2 ANQGSEA. In nucleotides, the CDR3 is TGCAGCGTTGGTTGGGTGGTAGGGGACACTGAAGCTTTCTTT. Translation gives CSVGWVVGDTEAFF.

This clone occurred a few times. The V and J genes are TRBV24-1 and TRBJ1-5; tentatively, D is TRBD1 (5 bases). CDR1 and CDR2 (germline): KGHDR, SFDVKD. The CDR3 is 13 residues long. V was clipped by 11 bases and J by 3 bases, with 13 bases between them. As DNA, the CDR3 is TGTGCCAGCACCTCAGGGAACAATCAGCCCCAGCATTTT. Its protein product is CASTSGNNQPQHF.

This clone came up a few times. The gene calls are TRBV28 and TRBJ1-5; maybe TRBD1 (6 bases). Germline V gene sequence: CDR1 MDHEN, CDR2 SYDVKM. V was trimmed by 5 bases and J by 14 bases, leaving 16 bases between them. CDR3 length: 12 amino acids. The CDR3 nucleotides are TGTGCCAGCAGTACGCGACAGGCCAGGAAGCATTTT. The encoded protein is CASSTRQARKHF.

The CDR3 DNA is TGTGCCAGCAGTTGGACCGCGGACAGGGCCTACGAGCAGTACTTC. It specifies CASSWTADRAYEQYF. This sequence joins TRBV7-6 and TRBJ2-7; 8 bases align to TRBD1. Trimming took 6 bases from V and 2 from J; bases not matched to a gene: 9. This CDR3 comprises 15 residues. Germline lookup yields CDR1 SGHVS and CDR2 FNYEAQ. Looking up the rest from reference TRBV7-6 and TRBJ2-7 gives the full variable domain: GAGVSQSPRYKVTKRGQDVALRCDPISGHVSLYWYRQALGQGPEFLTYFNYEAQQDKSGLPNDRFSAERPEGSISTLTIQRTEQRDSAMYRCASSWTADRAYEQYFGPGTRLTVT.

The chain uses TRBV11-2 and TRBJ1-1; D uncertain. The CDR3 spans 13 residues. CDR1 and CDR2 from the germline V gene are SGHAT and FQNNGV. V gave up 3 bases and J gave up 3 bases, with 8 bases separating them. The CDR3 coding sequence is TGTGCCAGCAGCTTTCTCAGTGACACTGAAGCTTTCTTT. Protein sequence: CASSFLSDTEAFF.

This chain uses TRBV19 with TRBJ2-1, with TRBD1 matching over 9 bases. The germline V gene has CDR1 LNHDA and CDR2 SQIVND (reference sequence). The CDR3 has 15 residues. Losses at the gene ends were 3 bases for V and 5 bases for J; bases not matched to a gene: 5. The CDR3: CASSIRDRAHNEQFF. CDR3 DNA sequence: TGTGCCAGTAGTATCAGGGACAGGGCGCACAATGAGCAGTTCTTC.

J is TRBJ1-5 and V is TRBV2, with D possibly being TRBD1 (6 bases). Germline V gene data show CDR1 as SNHLY and CDR2 as FYNNEI. The CDR3 extends over 15 amino acids. V shed 6 bases and J shed 6 bases, with 18 bases lying between them. This CDR3 reads CASRPPGQLGQPQHF. The CDR3 nucleotides are TGTGCCAGCAGGCCTCCGGGACAACTAGGTCAGCCCCAGCATTTT. Using reference TRBV2 and TRBJ1-5 for the parts outside the CDR3, the full variable domain is EPEVTQTPSHQVTQMGQEVILRCVPISNHLYFYWYRQILGQKVEFLVSFYNNEISEKSEIFDDQFSVERPDGSNFTLKIRSTKLEDSAMYFCASRPPGQLGQPQHFGDGTRLSIL.

This chain joins TRBV4-3 and TRBJ2-7; tentatively, D is TRBD2 (5 bases). The CDR3 spans 14 residues. In germline, CDR1 is LGHNA, CDR2 YSLEER. V gave up 4 bases and J gave up 6 bases, with 16 bases separating them. The CDR3 nucleotides read TGCGCCAGCAGCCCGGGGTTGCGATTCCCCGAGCAGTACTTC. Translating it yields CASSPGLRFPEQYF.

The chain links TRBV7-9 to TRBJ1-1; weak D call: TRBD1 (5 bases). Germline lookup yields CDR1 SEHNR and CDR2 FQNEAQ (reference sequence). With 2 bases removed from V and 5 bases from J, the gap between germline ends came to 15 bases. This CDR3 is 15 amino acids long. The CDR3, as DNA: TGTGCCAGCAGCTTATCGAGGTTTGGGGGGACTGAAGCTTTCTTT. It specifies CASSLSRFGGTEAFF.

The gene calls are TRBV2 and TRBJ1-1; 8 bases are shared with TRBD1. CDR3 length: 15 amino acids. The germline CDR1 and CDR2 sequences are SNHLY and FYNNEI. The V segment lost 2 bases and the J segment 12 bases; nucleotides outside the gene matches: 14. The CDR3: CASSERGGRGRITFF. The CDR3 bases are TGTGCCAGCAGTGAAAGGGGTGGCAGGGGGCGAATAACTTTCTTT.

The chain recombines TRBV25-1 with TRBJ1-2, with a weak D call TRBD1 (5 bases). The V gene's germline CDR1 is MGHDK and CDR2 SYGVNS. Trimming removed 5 bases from V and 2 bases from J, with 9 bases in between. This CDR3 is built from 13 residues. CDR3 sequence reads: CASSSRDNYGYTF. The CDR3 DNA follows: TGTGCCAGCAGTTCGCGGGACAACTATGGCTACACCTTC.

The J gene is TRBJ1-5, the V gene TRBV29-1, with TRBD1 matching 7 bases. CDR1 is SQVTM and CDR2 is ANQGSEA in the germline V gene. J lost 5 bases, V lost 6 bases, and 7 bases had no gene match. The CDR3 is made up of 13 amino acids. The CDR3 coding sequence is TGCAGCGTCGCAGGGGGTAGTCATCAGCCCCAGCATTTT. Translated: CSVAGGSHQPQHF.

The chain couples TRBV19 to TRBJ2-1; 7 bases fit TRBD2. Germline V gene lookup returns CDR1 LNHDA and CDR2 SQIVND (reference sequence). This CDR3 has 12 amino acids. V lost 6 bases, J lost 6 bases, and 2 bases stayed unmatched. CDR3 coding DNA: TGTGCCAGTAGGGGGACTACCAATGAGCAGTTCTTC. This translates into CASRGTTNEQFF.

The chain couples TRBV19 to TRBJ1-3; D unresolved. CDR1 is LNHDA, CDR2 SQIVND, per germline (reference sequence). This CDR3 is 14 amino acids long. V was pared by 7 bases and J by 0 bases, with 10 bases between. The CDR3 sequence: CASTMEDSGNTIYF. The CDR3 DNA reads as TGTGCCAGTACAATGGAGGACTCTGGAAACACCATATATTTT.

The genes are TRBV18 and TRBJ2-1, with D maybe TRBD2 (6 bases). The V gene's germline CDR1 is KGHSH and CDR2 LQKENI. V lost 0 bases and J lost 7, with 16 bases in between. There are 16 residues in the CDR3. The CDR3 nucleotides read TGTGCCAGCTCACCACCGGGAGCGCTAGCGTGGAATGAGCAGTTCTTC. Protein product: CASSPPGALAWNEQFF.

V and J are TRBV28 and TRBJ1-2; 8 bases fit TRBD1. Germline trimming cut 7 bases from V and 5 bases from J; bases unmatched to any gene: 12. CDR1 is MDHEN, CDR2 SYDVKM, per germline. CDR3 length: 15 residues. The CDR3 is CASTLDRVVNYGYTF. The DNA for the CDR3 is TGTGCCAGCACCCTGGACAGGGTGGTAAATTATGGCTACACCTTC.